The rows below give T cell receptor beta chains drawn from one sample of a study of OX40 agonist ivuxolimab in advanced cancers. The protocol was immunoSEQ multiplex PCR, while the TCRdb copy is restricted to in-frame clones and leaves out a portion. The sample contains around 63,000 clones, roughly nine tenths of which appear only once. The specimen was CD4+ or CD8+ T cells sorted from blood, collected in a trial of the OX40 agonist ivuxolimab. These receptors were collected from an adult with an advanced solid tumor such as melanoma, head and neck, liver or kidney cancer. CDR3s include the opening cysteine and the closing phenylalanine or tryptophan. D genes are given only for firm matches. Clone sizes are given selectively: once, few, many, or a class where the clone is expanded.

CDR3 | DNA | J | V | D | size
CASSFRFGDSPLHF | TGCGCCAGCAGTTTCAGATTTGGAGATTCACCCCTCCACTTT | TRBJ1-6 | TRBV5-1 | NA | few
CASSLEVSSYEQYF | TGTGCCAGCAGCTTGGAGGTCAGTTCCTACGAGCAGTACTTC | TRBJ2-7 | TRBV5-5 | NA | NA
CASSPGQGDYTEAFF | TGTGCCAGCTCACCCGGACAGGGAGATTACACTGAAGCTTTCTTT | TRBJ1-1 | TRBV18 | TRBD1 | NA
CASSLDPQLSSYEQYF | TGTGCCAGCAGCTTAGACCCCCAGTTGAGCTCCTACGAGCAGTACTTC | TRBJ2-7 | TRBV7-8 | NA | NA
CASSRQGPRDSPLHF | TGTGCCAGCAGTCGACAGGGCCCCCGAGATTCACCCCTCCACTTT | TRBJ1-6 | TRBV6-5 | TRBD1 | NA
CASSQTQGTEAFF | TGTGCCAGCAGCCAAACCCAGGGCACTGAAGCTTTCTTT | TRBJ1-1 | TRBV7-6 | NA | NA
CAPWTIEDGYTF | TGTGCCCCGTGGACGATAGAGGATGGCTACACCTTC | TRBJ1-2 | TRBV10-3 | NA | NA
CASSPRENYNEQFF | TGCGCCAGCAGCCCCCGGGAGAACTACAATGAGCAGTTCTTC | TRBJ2-1 | TRBV5-1 | NA | NA
CASSSLRKANYGYTF | TGTGCCAGCAGCTCACTCAGGAAAGCTAACTATGGCTACACCTTC | TRBJ1-2 | TRBV7-9 | NA | few
CASSPRDRGSYNEQFF | TGTGCCAGTAGTCCTCGGGACAGGGGGTCCTACAATGAGCAGTTCTTC | TRBJ2-1 | TRBV19 | TRBD1 | NA
CASSIRYISYEQYF | TGTGCCAGCAGCATCCGGTACATCTCCTACGAGCAGTACTTC | TRBJ2-7 | TRBV7-8 | NA | NA
CASSYSDEQYF | TGTGCCAGCAGTTACTCGGACGAGCAGTACTTC | TRBJ2-7 | TRBV6-5 | NA | NA
CASGQVTGANVLTF | TGTGCCAGTGGACAGGTTACAGGGGCCAACGTCCTGACTTTC | TRBJ2-6 | TRBV19 | TRBD1 | NA
CASGSFTGPAETQYF | TGTGCTAGTGGTTCCTTTACAGGGCCCGCGGAGACCCAGTACTTC | TRBJ2-5 | TRBV12-5 | NA | NA
CASSRRKHDGVVGELFF | TGTGCCAGTAGTAGACGTAAACACGACGGGGTGGTCGGGGAGCTGTTTTTT | TRBJ2-2 | TRBV19 | NA | NA
CASSFDRVNYEQYF | TGCGCCAGCAGCTTTGACAGGGTTAACTACGAGCAGTACTTC | TRBJ2-7 | TRBV5-1 | TRBD1 | once
CASSLEVLHSPLHF | TGCGCCAGCAGCTTGGAGGTCTTGCATTCACCCCTCCACTTT | TRBJ1-6 | TRBV5-1 | NA | NA
CASSFTGGYTEAFF | TGTGCCAGCAGTTTTACAGGGGGGTACACTGAAGCTTTCTTT | TRBJ1-1 | TRBV6-5 | TRBD1 | NA
CASSSDGNYGYTF | TGCGCCAGCAGCTCGGACGGAAACTATGGCTACACCTTC | TRBJ1-2 | TRBV5-1 | NA | NA
CASSGDRAVQGYTF | TGTGCCAGTAGTGGGGACAGGGCGGTTCAAGGCTACACCTTC | TRBJ1-2 | TRBV19 | TRBD1 | NA
CASSLSMGFSGLAGGKDEQYF | TGTGCCAGCAGTTTATCAATGGGATTCTCGGGACTAGCGGGAGGTAAGGACGAGCAGTACTTC | TRBJ2-7 | TRBV28 | TRBD2 | once
CATSRGLAGGGETQYF | TGTGCCACCAGCAGAGGACTAGCGGGAGGGGGGGAGACCCAGTACTTC | TRBJ2-5 | TRBV15 | TRBD2 | NA
CASSMRGLAGGNEQFF | TGTGCCAGCAGCATGAGAGGACTAGCGGGAGGCAATGAGCAGTTCTTC | TRBJ2-1 | TRBV7-3 | TRBD2 | NA
CASSLLRSYEQYF | TGTGCCAGCAGCTTATTGAGGTCCTACGAGCAGTACTTC | TRBJ2-7 | TRBV7-9 | NA | NA
CASSPQAVYNEQFF | TGTGCCAGCTCCCCGCAAGCGGTATACAATGAGCAGTTCTTC | TRBJ2-1 | TRBV6-5 | NA | NA
CAISEVGEGTEAFF | TGTGCCATCAGTGAAGTAGGGGAGGGGACTGAAGCTTTCTTT | TRBJ1-1 | TRBV10-3 | NA | NA
CASLRDRGPYEQYF | TGTGCCAGCCTTCGGGACAGAGGGCCCTACGAGCAGTACTTC | TRBJ2-7 | TRBV2 | TRBD1 | NA
CASSLQDAIYF | TGTGCCAGCAGCCTACAGGACGCCATATATTTT | TRBJ1-3 | TRBV28 | NA | NA